The 28 T cell receptor beta chains presented below share a single source sample, sequenced in a study of blood T cell repertoires in COVID-19. Data came from immunoSEQ multiplex PCR; TCRdb stores just in-frame clones and leaves some out. The data contain some 120,000 clones, around 87% of them singletons. Material for sequencing was peripheral blood. The receptors originated from a woman in her sixties or seventies with acute or convalescent COVID-19.

This clone has more than one count but fewer than ten. V gene TRBV5-1 combines with J gene TRBJ1-1; 7 bases align to TRBD1. The V segment lost 6 bases and the J segment 0 bases; nucleotides outside the gene matches: 5. Germline V gene data show CDR1 as SGHRS and CDR2 as YFSETQ. This CDR3 contains 14 residues. The CDR3 DNA is TGCGCCAGCAAACAGGGGTCTATGAACACTGAAGCTTTCTTT. Translating gives CASKQGSMNTEAFF.

In this sample, this clone turned up once. V usage is TRBV28 and J usage is TRBJ1-2, with TRBD1 identical over 9 bases. The CDR3 spans 14 residues. Germline V gives CDR1 MDHEN, CDR2 SYDVKM. The V gene end was trimmed by 6 bases and the J gene end by 7 bases; junction bases not matched to a gene: 9. The CDR3 DNA sequence: TGTGCCAGCAGGACATACGGACAGGGGTCTGGCTACACCTTC. Translated: CASRTYGQGSGYTF.

This chain joins TRBV5-1 and TRBJ2-7, with 8 bases aligning to TRBD2. Germline values: CDR1 SGHRS, CDR2 YFSETQ. The length of the CDR3 is 14 residues. V was pared by 3 bases and J by 6 bases, with 8 bases of the junction left unmatched. CDR3 bases: TGCGCCAGCAGCTCGGGGGGGGCGGAAGGCGAGCAGTACTTC. The encoded protein is CASSSGGAEGEQYF.

Details on this clone: This same CDR3 is encoded by further DNA sequences in the sample. The chain has TRBV19 and TRBJ1-3; D might be TRBD1 (5 bases). The CDR3 totals 14 residues. Trimming took off 10 bases at V and 1 base at J, with 14 bases between the two ends. The germline V gene has CDR1 LNHDA and CDR2 SQIVND (reference sequence). The DNA for the CDR3 is TGTGCCACCACCCGCGGGGGTTCTGGAAACACCATATATTTT. This sequence encodes CATTRGGSGNTIYF.

This chain connects TRBV7-2 to TRBJ1-3, with a possible D match to TRBD1 (5 bases). Trimming took 5 bases from V and 0 from J, leaving 8 bases between them. Per germline, CDR1 SGHTA and CDR2 FQGNSA. The CDR3 length is 14 residues. CDR3 sequence (DNA): TGTGCCAGCAGCACAGGACCCTCTGGAAACACCATATATTTT. Amino acids: CASSTGPSGNTIYF.

The chain uses TRBV7-2 and TRBJ1-6, with D possibly being TRBD1 (6 bases). From germline, CDR1 is SGHTA and CDR2 FQGNSA. The V gene lost 0 bases and the J gene lost 7 bases, with 10 bases spanning the gap. The CDR3 contains 15 residues. The CDR3 sequence is CASSLAQGPNSPLHF. DNA for the CDR3: TGTGCCAGCAGCTTAGCTCAGGGGCCGAATTCACCCCTCCACTTT.

The chain links TRBV3-1 (or the pseudogene TRBV3-2) to TRBJ1-2, with TRBD1 matching over 8 bases. CDR3 length: 16 residues. Germline trimming cut 4 bases from V and 2 bases from J; bases unmatched to any gene: 9. Germline CDR1 is LGHDT and CDR2 is YNNKEL (reference sequence). The CDR3 loop reads CASSPTGTGRNYGYTF. CDR3 nucleotide sequence: TGTGCCAGCAGCCCCACCGGGACAGGAAGGAACTATGGCTACACCTTC.

The J gene is TRBJ1-6, the V gene TRBV3-1 (or the pseudogene TRBV3-2), with 7 positions matching TRBD1. CDR3 length: 15 amino acids. Germline V lookup: CDR1 LGHDT, CDR2 YNNKEL (reference sequence). V lost 1 base, J lost 9 bases, and 6 bases stayed unmatched. CDR3 in DNA: TGTGCCAGCAGCCAAGCAACAGGGGTCAGTTCACCCCTCCACTTT. It is translated as CASSQATGVSSPLHF.

This clone was detected once. The chain has TRBV14 and TRBJ2-3; 10 positions agree with TRBD2. The CDR3 is made up of 16 amino acids. J was trimmed by 7 bases and V by 0 bases; bases with no gene match: 7. The germline V gene has CDR1 SGHDN and CDR2 FVKESK. The CDR3 bases are TGTGCCAGCAGCCAAGAGAGACTAGCGGGTTCAAATACGCAGTATTTT. This gives the protein CASSQERLAGSNTQYF.

The chain employs TRBV18 and TRBJ1-4; 9 bases match TRBD1. The germline CDR1 and CDR2 sequences are KGHSH and LQKENI. V lost 1 base and J lost 3; bases outside the gene matches: 3. The CDR3 totals 16 residues. In nucleotides, the CDR3 is TGTGCCAGCTCACCACAACAGGGGGCTGCTAATGAAAAACTGTTTTTT. It encodes CASSPQQGAANEKLFF.

The chain carries TRBV3-1 (or the pseudogene TRBV3-2) and TRBJ1-5, with 7 bases matching TRBD1. Looked up from germline, CDR1 is LGHDT and CDR2 is YNNKEL (reference sequence). Germline trimming cut 2 bases from V and 2 bases from J; bases unmatched to any gene: 12. This CDR3 comprises 18 residues. The CDR3 DNA reads as TGTGCCAGCAGCCAAACCCGAATGACAGGGATGGGCAATCAGCCCCAGCATTTT. It codes for CASSQTRMTGMGNQPQHF.

The CDR3 DNA is TGTGCCAGCAGCCGAGGGACTAGCGGGAGGTGGACGCAGTATTTT. It yields the protein CASSRGTSGRWTQYF. The chain joins TRBV14 to TRBJ2-3, with 15 bases that match TRBD2. This CDR3 region has 15 residues. Germline CDR1 SGHDN, CDR2 FVKESK. The V gene end was trimmed by 4 bases and the J gene end by 9 bases; junction bases not matched to a gene: 5.

The J gene is TRBJ2-1, the V gene TRBV7-3; D is perhaps TRBD1 (5 bases). Per the germline V gene, CDR1 is SGHTA and CDR2 is FQGTGA. This CDR3 spans 15 amino acids. Trimming took off 2 bases at V and 1 base at J, with 9 bases between the two ends. The CDR3 DNA reads as TGTGCCAGCAGCTTATTTACAGGATCCTACAATGAGCAGTTCTTC. As protein: CASSLFTGSYNEQFF.

This clone was counted between two and nine times. The chain has TRBV3-1 (or the pseudogene TRBV3-2) and TRBJ1-4, with D unclear. The CDR3 covers 13 residues. The germline CDR1 and CDR2 sequences are LGHDT and YNNKEL (reference sequence). Trimming took 1 base from V and 7 from J, leaving 7 bases between them. The CDR3 here is CASSQVDGEKLFF. The CDR3 DNA reads as TGTGCCAGCAGCCAAGTAGATGGTGAAAAACTGTTTTTT.

This clone was found once. The chain combines TRBV30 with TRBJ1-4; D not resolved. CDR3 size: 11 residues. Trimming removed 4 bases at V and 8 bases at J, with 8 bases between. Germline CDR1 GTSNPN, CDR2 SVGIG (reference sequence). CDR3 bases: TGTGCCTGGAACGAGATGGAAAAACTGTTTTTT. Translated: CAWNEMEKLFF.

V usage is TRBV18 and J usage is TRBJ2-1, with a weak D call TRBD2 (6 bases). Deletions cut 2 bases from V and 8 bases from J, with 10 bases between. This CDR3 is built from 13 residues. Germline CDR1 is KGHSH and CDR2 is LQKENI. The CDR3 region has the DNA TGTGCCAGCTCACCAGCGACTAGTCATGAGCAGTTCTTC. It yields the protein CASSPATSHEQFF.

This chain connects TRBV9 to TRBJ1-5; no definite D call. V was cut by 0 bases and J by 3 bases, with 4 bases left in between. The CDR3 loop spans 13 amino acids. CDR1 and CDR2 from the germline V gene are SGDLS and YYNGEE. The CDR3 DNA reads as TGTGCCAGCAGCGTAGGGCACAATCAGCCCCAGCATTTT. Translated: CASSVGHNQPQHF.

The rearrangement joins TRBV18 to TRBJ2-5; 11 bases match TRBD2. Per the germline V gene, CDR1 is KGHSH and CDR2 is LQKENI. CDR3 length equals 18 residues. Trimming cost V 3 bases and J 2 bases; bases outside gene matches: 11. CDR3 nucleotides: TGTGCCAGCTCACCTCTAGCGGGAGGACCGGGTACGCAAGAGACCCAGTACTTC. Translated: CASSPLAGGPGTQETQYF. Together with reference TRBV18 and TRBJ2-5, the CDR3 gives the full variable domain: NAGVMQNPRHLVRRRGQEARLRCSPMKGHSHVYWYRQLPEEGLKFMVYLQKENIIDESGMPKERFSAEFPKEGPSILRIQQVVRGDSAAYFCASSPLAGGPGTQETQYFGPGTRLLVL.

The chain carries TRBV3-1 (or the pseudogene TRBV3-2) and TRBJ2-1, with 7 bases lining up with TRBD2. The CDR3 has 18 amino acids. The germline V gene has CDR1 LGHDT and CDR2 YNNKEL (reference sequence). The V segment lost 1 base and the J segment 0 bases; nucleotides outside the gene matches: 9. This CDR3 is CASSQGVTSENSYNEQFF. For the CDR3, the DNA is TGTGCCAGCAGCCAAGGGGTTACTAGCGAAAACTCCTACAATGAGCAGTTCTTC.

This rearrangement joins TRBV24-1 to TRBJ2-7; 7 bases line up with TRBD1. Germline values: CDR1 KGHDR, CDR2 SFDVKD. The CDR3 loop spans 18 amino acids. Germline trimming cut 2 bases from V and 0 bases from J; bases unmatched to any gene: 12. Here the CDR3 DNA reads TGTGCCACCAGTGATTCACGGGACAGCTTCAGCCGCTCCTACGAGCAGTACTTC. It codes for CATSDSRDSFSRSYEQYF.

The V call is TRBV5-1, the J call TRBJ2-5; TRBD2 matches 7 bases. V shed 4 bases and J 3 bases; nucleotides not matched to a gene: 3. The V gene's germline CDR1 is SGHRS and CDR2 YFSETQ. This CDR3 contains 13 residues. The CDR3 nucleotides are TGCGCCAGCAGCCCGGGAGGAGAAGAGACCCAGTACTTC. Encoded protein: CASSPGGEETQYF. Full variable domain (rest looked up from reference TRBV5-1 and TRBJ2-5): KAGVTQTPRYLIKTRGQQVTLSCSPISGHRSVSWYQQTPGQGLQFLFEYFSETQRNKGNFPGRFSGRQFSNSRSEMNVSTLELGDSALYLCASSPGGEETQYFGPGTRLLVL.

This clone occurred a few times. The chain joins TRBV7-3 to TRBJ2-5, with 7 bases matching TRBD2. V shed 1 base, J shed 2 bases, and the junction held 7 bases outside the gene matches. The CDR3 extends over 16 amino acids. CDR1 SGHTA and CDR2 FQGTGA come from the germline V gene. CDR3 region: CASSLSTGGLQETQYF. The CDR3 DNA reads TGTGCCAGCAGCTTAAGTACGGGAGGCTTACAAGAGACCCAGTACTTC.

The chain couples TRBV6-5 to TRBJ2-1, with 8 bases matching TRBD2. The CDR3 loop spans 12 amino acids. With 9 bases clipped from V and 4 bases from J, the junction kept 2 bases outside the gene matches. Per the germline V gene, CDR1 is MNHEY and CDR2 is SVGAGI. The DNA for the CDR3 is TGTGCCAGTGAGCGGGAGTACAATGAGCAGTTCTTC. Amino acid sequence: CASEREYNEQFF.

The chain uses TRBV5-1 and TRBJ1-1; 10 positions agree with TRBD1. This CDR3 is built from 16 residues. V shed 2 bases, J shed 2 bases, and the junction held 6 bases outside the gene matches. Germline CDR1 SGHRS, CDR2 YFSETQ. The CDR3 region is CASSLPRQGANTEAFF. The DNA of the CDR3 is TGCGCCAGCAGCTTACCACGACAGGGGGCTAACACTGAAGCTTTCTTT. Drawing the rest from reference TRBV5-1 and TRBJ1-1, the complete variable domain is KAGVTQTPRYLIKTRGQQVTLSCSPISGHRSVSWYQQTPGQGLQFLFEYFSETQRNKGNFPGRFSGRQFSNSRSEMNVSTLELGDSALYLCASSLPRQGANTEAFFGQGTRLTVV.

This clone has more than one count but fewer than ten. The chain joins TRBV9 to TRBJ1-1, with D unresolved. Germline V gene lookup returns CDR1 SGDLS and CDR2 YYNGEE. CDR3 length: 15 amino acids. V lost 4 bases and J 1 base, leaving 14 bases between the germline ends. The CDR3 reads CASSSSPRRNTEAFF. The CDR3, as DNA: TGTGCCAGCAGCTCGAGTCCCCGGAGGAACACTGAAGCTTTCTTT.

This sequence joins TRBV5-1 and TRBJ1-1; tentative D call: TRBD1 (6 bases). The CDR3 is made up of 16 amino acids. The V and J ends lost 0 bases and 4 bases respectively, with 16 bases between them. Germline assignment: CDR1 SGHRS and CDR2 YFSETQ. CDR3: CASSLGSGVGATEAFF. DNA of the CDR3: TGCGCCAGCAGCTTGGGGTCAGGGGTAGGTGCCACTGAAGCTTTCTTT.

A few counts support this clone. This sequence joins TRBV12-3 or TRBV12-4 and TRBJ1-6; D remains ambiguous. The germline V and J ends were trimmed by 2 bases and 7 bases, with 6 bases remaining between them. The CDR3 runs to 13 residues. For the CDR3, the DNA is TGTGCCAGCAGTTTAAGAGAAAATTCACCCCTCCACTTT. Translated: CASSLRENSPLHF.

J is TRBJ2-3 and V is TRBV5-4; no definite D call. V dropped 0 bases and J dropped 2 bases, with 4 bases sitting between them. The CDR3 is 13 amino acids. Germline V gene data show CDR1 as SGHNT and CDR2 as YYREEE (reference sequence). CDR3 amino acids: CASSLDTTDTQYF. The CDR3, as DNA: TGTGCCAGCAGCTTGGACACCACAGATACGCAGTATTTT.